This TCR beta chain was retrieved from a study of blood T cell repertoires in COVID-19. Overall study: The analysed material was cDNA or gDNA that came from T cells, B-cell-depleted T cells, or PBMCs.

V dropped 2 bases and J dropped 9; count of bases not matched to a gene: 2. This CDR3 comprises 13 residues. Germline values: CDR1 MNHEY, CDR2 SVGAGI. Under the authors' procedure: Researchers report that nucleated cell counts were estimated from reference gene primer amplification. Sequencing was performed with immunoSEQ multiplex PCR; in TCRdb, only in-frame clones are kept and a portion is missing. For V, J and clone size, that table is used; D and trimming come from the DNA. The table has fewer than 180,000 clones, approximately 86% seen once. This clone was detected once. Sequencing used peripheral blood. This chain joins TRBV6-5 and TRBJ2-7, with 12 positions matching TRBD2. The sequence came from a man between 70 and 80 years old with acute or convalescent COVID-19. For the CDR3, the DNA is TGTGCCAGCAGTTACCTAGCGGGAGGGAGGCAGTACTTC. Protein sequence: CASSYLAGGRQYF.